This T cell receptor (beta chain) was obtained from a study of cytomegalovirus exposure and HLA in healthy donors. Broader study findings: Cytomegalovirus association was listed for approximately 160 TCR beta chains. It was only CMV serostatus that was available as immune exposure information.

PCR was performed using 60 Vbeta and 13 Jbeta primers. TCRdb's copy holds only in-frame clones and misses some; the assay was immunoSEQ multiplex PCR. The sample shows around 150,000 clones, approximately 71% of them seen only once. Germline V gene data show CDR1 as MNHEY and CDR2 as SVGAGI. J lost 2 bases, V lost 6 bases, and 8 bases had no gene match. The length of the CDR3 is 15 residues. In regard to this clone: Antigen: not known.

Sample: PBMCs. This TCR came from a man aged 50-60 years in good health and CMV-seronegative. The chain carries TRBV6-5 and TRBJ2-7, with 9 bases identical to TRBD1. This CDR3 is CASRYTGQGAYEQYF. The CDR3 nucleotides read TGTGCCAGCAGGTATACGGGACAGGGCGCCTACGAGCAGTACTTC.